This TCR beta chain is from a study of blood T cell repertoires in COVID-19. The CDR3 sequence is 13 residues long. The germline gives CDR1 MDHEN, CDR2 SYDVKM. Here immunoSEQ multiplex PCR was the method, and the copy in TCRdb shows in-frame clones only, minus some. This table has under 300,000 clones, roughly 88% appearing once. This sequence joins TRBV28 and TRBJ1-2; a weak D match, TRBD1 (6 bases). The receptor was derived from a woman aged 40 to 55 who had been exposed to COVID-19. The sequencing input was PBMCs or T cells enriched from blood (not recorded which). CDR3 nucleotide sequence: TGTGCGGCAACACAGGGCAGAGATTATGGCTACACCTTC. It codes for CAATQGRDYGYTF.